This TCR beta chain is drawn from a study of cytomegalovirus exposure and HLA in healthy donors. Findings of the study overall: Overall, approximately 180 TCR beta chains were annotated as cytomegalovirus-associated.

The CDR3 totals 16 residues. Per the germline V gene, CDR1 is SEHNR and CDR2 is FQNEAQ (reference sequence). Primers for the PCR totalled 60 Vbeta and 13 Jbeta. The assay was immunoSEQ multiplex PCR, and TCRdb's table has in-frame clones only and misses some. This table has under 170,000 clones, approximately 79% appearing once. Points on this clone: Its antigen is currently unknown. Mismatch with germline at one junction end may stem from a read error.

The clonotype originates from a man in his fifties or sixties in good health and CMV-seropositive. The sequencing sample was made of PBMCs. The rearrangement links TRBV7-9 to TRBJ1-4; D gene ambiguous. The CDR3 sequence is CSSSLGSGRTNEKLFF. The CDR3 DNA reads as TGTTCCAGCAGCTTAGGCTCCGGTCGAACTAATGAAAAACTGTTTTTT.